This T cell receptor beta chain was documented in a study of blood T cell repertoires in COVID-19. Sequencing used immunoSEQ multiplex PCR; TCRdb keeps in-frame clones, though not all of them. The data hold about 98,000 clones, with more than 90% observed a single time. The CDR3 length is 14 residues. V trimming: 4 bases; J trimming: 4 bases; junction bases outside the gene matches: 3. CDR1 and CDR2 (germline): SGHNT, YENEEA. The TCR sequence derives from a woman aged 45-60 years with COVID-19, enrolled during active disease. V is TRBV11-3 and J is TRBJ1-1, with 10 bases matching TRBD1. Sequenced material: peripheral blood. The CDR3 loop reads CASSSRTGGTEAFF. CDR3 DNA sequence: TGTGCCAGCAGCTCCCGGACAGGGGGCACTGAAGCTTTCTTT.